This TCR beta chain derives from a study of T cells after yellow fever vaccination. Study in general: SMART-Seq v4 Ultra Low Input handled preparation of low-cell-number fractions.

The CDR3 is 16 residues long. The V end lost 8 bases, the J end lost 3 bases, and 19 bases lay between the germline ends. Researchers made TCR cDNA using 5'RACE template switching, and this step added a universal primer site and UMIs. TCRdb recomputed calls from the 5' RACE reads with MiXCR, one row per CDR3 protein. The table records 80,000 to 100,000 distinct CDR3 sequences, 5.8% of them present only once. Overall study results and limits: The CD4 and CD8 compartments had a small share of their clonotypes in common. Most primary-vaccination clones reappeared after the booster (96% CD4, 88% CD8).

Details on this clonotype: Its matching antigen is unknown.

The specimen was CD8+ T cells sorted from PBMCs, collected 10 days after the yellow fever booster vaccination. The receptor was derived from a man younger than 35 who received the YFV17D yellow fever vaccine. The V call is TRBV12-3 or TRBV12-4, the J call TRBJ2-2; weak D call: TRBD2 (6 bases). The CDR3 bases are TGTGCCAGCCCTCGATGGGGCGGGGACTACACCGGGGAGCTGTTTTTT. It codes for CASPRWGGDYTGELFF.